One sample yielded the 2 T cell receptor beta chains listed below, sequenced in a study of T cells in Graves' hyperthyroidism and ophthalmopathy. TCR beta CDR3 region amplification was performed from RNA transcripts. HTBI primers were the set used in a first-round RT-PCR of the TCR CDR3. TCRdb fed the multiplex PCR reads into MiXCR, producing one record per CDR3 protein. The sample holds 400,000 to 600,000 distinct CDR3 sequences; around 21% are singletons and the top ten take less than 30%. Sequenced sample: blood. The receptors stem from a man aged 18 to 29 with Graves' hyperthyroidism.

The chain combines TRBV4-1 with TRBJ1-1, with D perhaps TRBD1 (6 bases). The length of the CDR3 is 16 residues. Trimming took off 0 bases at V and 4 bases at J, with 15 bases between the two ends. Germline values: CDR1 MGHRA, CDR2 YSYEKL. The DNA of the CDR3 is TGCGCCAGCAGCCAAGATGGGGGGACACCTTCCACTGAAGCTTTCTTT. This codes for CASSQDGGTPSTEAFF.

This clonotype was counted ten times or more. This chain connects TRBV7-9 to TRBJ2-5; D gene ambiguous. V was clipped by 5 bases and J by 5 bases, with 15 bases between them. The CDR3 spans 14 residues. CDR1 and CDR2 from the germline V gene are SEHNR and FQNEAQ (reference sequence). The CDR3 nucleotides are TGTGCCAGCAGCCCCCCCGTGGGGTGGGAGACCCAGTACTTC. It codes for CASSPPVGWETQYF.